A single sample is the source of the 16 T cell receptor beta chains below, sequenced in a study of blood T cell repertoires in COVID-19. The method was immunoSEQ multiplex PCR; TCRdb's version includes in-frame clones alone and lacks a portion of them. The sample contains a few hundred thousand clones, over 75% of which appear only once. The specimen sequenced was PBMCs or T cells enriched from blood (not recorded which). Receptors were obtained from a woman in her forties or fifties who had recovered from COVID-19.

This clone was seen only a few times. The chain is built from TRBV27 and TRBJ1-5; D perhaps matches TRBD1 (5 bases). The germline V gene encodes CDR1 MNHEY and CDR2 SMNVEV (reference sequence). CDR3 size: 14 residues. V was pared by 5 bases and J by 4 bases, with 12 bases between. The CDR3 is CASSGGTENQPQHF. CDR3 sequence (DNA): TGTGCCAGCAGTGGGGGGACCGAGAATCAGCCCCAGCATTTT.

The count of this clone is one. This chain connects TRBV6-1 to TRBJ2-7; 7 nucleotides agree with TRBD2. This CDR3 has 15 residues. Germline trimming cut 1 base from V and 3 bases from J; bases unmatched to any gene: 6. Germline CDR1 is MNHNS and CDR2 is SASEGT. CDR3 DNA: TGTGCCAGCAGTGAAGGATGGGGGGGGGACTACGAGCAGTACTTC. This encodes CASSEGWGGDYEQYF.

The chain joins TRBV7-2 to TRBJ1-6; D is undetermined. V lost 5 bases, J lost 7 bases, and 9 bases lay in between. CDR3 size: 13 residues. CDR1 is SGHTA, CDR2 FQGNSA, per germline. The DNA of the CDR3 is TGTGCCAGCAGCCCCGGTCTGAATTCACCCCTCCACTTT. This sequence encodes CASSPGLNSPLHF.

The V and J genes are TRBV28 and TRBJ1-5; D is perhaps TRBD1 (5 bases). The CDR3 runs to 15 residues. CDR1 is MDHEN and CDR2 is SYDVKM in the germline V gene. Trimming cost V 5 bases and J 7 bases, with 18 bases left between them. CDR3 nucleotides: TGTGCCAGCAGTAGCCACACGGGCACAGGACAGCCCCAGCATTTT. Protein sequence: CASSSHTGTGQPQHF.

The rearrangement joins TRBV3-1 (or the pseudogene TRBV3-2) to TRBJ2-3; 14 bases are shared with TRBD2. Germline values: CDR1 LGHDT, CDR2 YNNKEL (reference sequence). The CDR3 is 14 amino acids. V lost 9 bases and J lost 4; bases outside the gene matches: 3. The CDR3 DNA reads as TGTGCCAGTGGGACTAGCGGGAGTTCAGATACGCAGTATTTT. This sequence encodes CASGTSGSSDTQYF.

Only a few counts were recorded for this clone. The gene calls are TRBV28 and TRBJ1-4, with a possible D match to TRBD1 (6 bases). The CDR3 has 15 residues. V gave up 3 bases and J gave up 5 bases, with 13 bases separating them. Germline CDR1 and CDR2: MDHEN and SYDVKM. Written as DNA, the CDR3 is TGTGCCAGCAGTTTGGTACAGGGTGGGAATGAAAAACTGTTTTTT. Translated, it gives CASSLVQGGNEKLFF.

The V call is TRBV7-8, the J call TRBJ2-3, with 7 bases matching TRBD2. The V gene end was trimmed by 2 bases and the J gene end by 3 bases; junction bases not matched to a gene: 2. Germline CDR1 reads SGHVS; CDR2 reads FQNEAQ. This CDR3 has 14 amino acids. CDR3 region: CASSLYGRTDTQYF. DNA for the CDR3: TGTGCCAGCAGCTTATACGGGAGGACAGATACGCAGTATTTT.

This clone was seen more than once but under ten times. The chain has TRBV4-1 and TRBJ2-7; a weak D match, TRBD1 (5 bases). The germline V and J ends were trimmed by 2 bases and 11 bases, with 16 bases remaining between them. The germline V gene encodes CDR1 MGHRA and CDR2 YSYEKL. The CDR3 totals 13 residues. The CDR3 DNA is TGCGCCAGCAGCCAATCCAGGGATTCTAAGAAGTACTTC. Its protein product is CASSQSRDSKKYF.

The J gene is TRBJ1-1, the V gene TRBV7-3; D is unclear. The CDR3 covers 15 residues. V was clipped by 4 bases and J by 8 bases, with 20 bases between them. The germline V gene encodes CDR1 SGHTA and CDR2 FQGTGA. CDR3 loop: CASSSWTGGTREAFF. As DNA, the CDR3 is TGTGCCAGCAGCTCATGGACGGGAGGCACTCGAGAAGCTTTCTTT.

This chain joins TRBV28 and TRBJ2-7, with 7 bases aligning to TRBD2. Germline CDR1 reads MDHEN; CDR2 reads SYDVKM. This CDR3 is built from 15 residues. V lost 6 bases to trimming and J lost 4 bases; unmatched junction nucleotides: 12. The CDR3 DNA reads TGTGCCAGCAGACCCCAGGGAACGGGGGGTTACGAGCAGTACTTC. Protein product: CASRPQGTGGYEQYF.

The chain combines TRBV27 with TRBJ1-2; no firm D call. This CDR3 is 11 amino acids long. Trimming removed 6 bases at V and 8 bases at J, with 10 bases between. Germline V gene sequence: CDR1 MNHEY, CDR2 SMNVEV (reference sequence). CDR3 protein: CASRTPGGYTF. Here the CDR3 DNA reads TGTGCCAGCAGGACCCCAGGCGGCTACACCTTC.

In this sample, this clone turned up once. The J gene is TRBJ1-5, the V gene TRBV28; D ambiguous. CDR3 length: 14 amino acids. Germline V gene sequence: CDR1 MDHEN, CDR2 SYDVKM. V lost 6 bases to trimming and J lost 0 bases, with 9 bases between them. This CDR3 is CASRLMYSNQPQHF. CDR3 DNA: TGTGCCAGCAGACTAATGTATAGCAATCAGCCCCAGCATTTT.

The rearrangement uses TRBV5-1 and TRBJ2-3; 8 bases align to TRBD1. J lost 4 bases, V lost 0 bases, and 7 bases had no gene match. Germline V gene sequence: CDR1 SGHRS, CDR2 YFSETQ. The CDR3 runs 16 residues. The CDR3 region has the DNA TGCGCCAGCAGCTTGGAGGGCAGGGGGCTCTCAGATACGCAGTATTTT. Protein sequence: CASSLEGRGLSDTQYF.

In this sample, this clone turned up once. The chain links TRBV28 to TRBJ2-7; D unclear. With 6 bases removed from V and 0 bases from J, the gap between germline ends came to 12 bases. This CDR3 comprises 14 residues. CDR1 MDHEN and CDR2 SYDVKM come from the germline V gene. CDR3 loop: CASRLRQSSYEQYF. CDR3 coding DNA: TGTGCCAGCAGACTGCGGCAGAGCTCCTACGAGCAGTACTTC.

This chain joins TRBV5-4 and TRBJ2-1, with 8 bases identical to TRBD2. V gave up 0 bases and J gave up 9 bases; unmatched junction bases: 8. CDR3 size: 15 residues. The germline V gene encodes CDR1 SGHNT and CDR2 YYREEE (reference sequence). Here the CDR3 reads CASSLALLAVSEQFF. As DNA, the CDR3 is TGTGCCAGCAGCTTGGCTTTACTAGCGGTCAGTGAGCAGTTCTTC.

In this sample, this clone turned up a few times. CDR3 region: CAISDLTSGKYNEQFF. The CDR3 DNA sequence: TGTGCCATCAGTGATCTAACTAGCGGGAAGTACAATGAGCAGTTCTTC. This chain joins TRBV10-3 and TRBJ2-1; 10 bases are shared with TRBD2. This CDR3 comprises 16 residues. The junction had 6 bases not matched to a gene; V was cut back by 3 bases and J by 4 bases. The germline V gene has CDR1 ENHRY and CDR2 SYGVKD.